This TCR beta chain was captured in a study of cytomegalovirus exposure and HLA in healthy donors. This PCR relied on a set of 60 Vbeta primers and 13 Jbeta primers. Produced via immunoSEQ multiplex PCR; TCRdb's table is partial and in-frame only. The sample has 150,000 to 200,000 clones; approximately 86% are singletons. With respect to this clone: What it binds is not known.

Study-level results: Rarity marked most TCR sequences, yet some public TCRs occurred in many donors. Reportedly, cytomegalovirus status was diagnosed with high sensitivity and specificity.

Trimming cost V 9 bases and J 1 base, with 12 bases left between them. The CDR3 extends over 13 amino acids. Looked up from germline, CDR1 is WSHSY and CDR2 is SAAADI. Sequences were obtained from PBMCs. This receptor was obtained from a woman aged 18-29 years in good health and CMV-seronegative. This chain links TRBV10-2 with TRBJ1-1; D possibly corresponds to TRBD1 (6 bases). CDR3 amino acids: CASWTVGNTEAFF. The CDR3 DNA sequence: TGCGCCAGTTGGACAGTCGGGAACACTGAAGCTTTCTTT.